This entry lists 26 T cell receptor beta chains sequenced from one sample in a study of T cells and Merkel cell carcinoma outcomes. Sequencing was performed with immunoSEQ multiplex PCR; in TCRdb, only in-frame clones are kept and a portion is missing. The data show roughly 3,500 clones, around 92% seen once. Sequences were obtained from tumor tissue from Merkel cell carcinoma. These receptors all come from a human donor with Merkel cell carcinoma.

The chain couples TRBV9 to TRBJ1-5; possible D gene TRBD1, 5 bases. This CDR3 is 15 amino acids long. Trimming removed 0 bases from V and 5 bases from J, with 12 bases in between. Per germline, CDR1 SGDLS and CDR2 YYNGEE. In nucleotides, the CDR3 is TGTGCCAGCAGCGTAGAAGGCAGGGATTATCAGCCCCAGCATTTT. It is translated as CASSVEGRDYQPQHF.

The chain joins TRBV13 to TRBJ2-3; 10 nucleotides agree with TRBD2. The CDR3 covers 17 residues. Germline V gene lookup returns CDR1 PRHDT and CDR2 FYEKMQ (reference sequence). V shed 6 bases, J shed 5 bases, and the junction held 14 bases outside the gene matches. The DNA of the CDR3 is TGTGCCAGCAGTCCGCTAGCGGGAGATCAGGTTGGAGATACGCAGTATTTT. It specifies CASSPLAGDQVGDTQYF.

The rearrangement joins TRBV15 to TRBJ2-7; D gene uncertain. Germline CDR1 is LNHNV and CDR2 is YYDKDF (reference sequence). The V gene lost 0 bases and the J gene lost 0 bases, with 6 bases spanning the gap. The CDR3 is made up of 14 amino acids. The CDR3 DNA is TGTGCCACCAGCAGAGAGTTCAGCTCCTACGAGCAGTACTTC. This gives the protein CATSREFSSYEQYF.

This clone was found once. This sequence joins TRBV10-3 and TRBJ1-2; 9 bases are a match to TRBD1. With V trimmed by 7 bases and J by 6 bases, 3 bases remained unmatched. The length of the CDR3 is 12 residues. From germline, CDR1 is ENHRY and CDR2 SYGVKD. In nucleotides, the CDR3 is TGTGCCATCACCCGGACAGGGGATGGCTACACCTTC. Encoded protein: CAITRTGDGYTF.

V and J are TRBV20-1 and TRBJ1-2; D call uncertain. The CDR3 has 11 residues. Germline loops: CDR1 DFQATT, CDR2 SNEGSKA (reference sequence). Trimming stripped 4 bases from V and 8 bases from J, with 11 bases between. The chain's CDR3 is CSAKRNFGYTF. CDR3 DNA sequence: TGCAGTGCTAAGAGGAATTTCGGCTACACCTTC.

Remarks on this clone: The junction differs from germline at one of its ends, possibly a read error. The V and J genes are TRBV11-3 and TRBJ2-3, with TRBD2 matching 10 bases. CDR1 and CDR2 (germline): SGHNT, YENEEA. This CDR3 has 16 amino acids. The CDR3 sequence is CASSLEGSGGLNTQYF. CDR3 nucleotide sequence: TGTGCCAGCAGCCTAGAAGGTAGCGGGGGGCTTAATACGCAGTATTTT. Full variable domain (remainder filled in from reference TRBV11-3 and TRBJ2-3): EAGVVQSPRYKIIEKKQPVAFWCNPISGHNTLYWYLQNLGQGPELLIRYENEEAVDDSQLPKDRFSAERLKGVDSTLKIQPAELGDSAVYLCASSLEGSGGLNTQYFGPGTRLTVL.

CDR3 nucleotide sequence: TGTGCCTGGAGTGTAAACCGAGACACTGAAGCTTTCTTT. Its translation: CAWSVNRDTEAFF. This chain uses TRBV30 with TRBJ1-1; no firm D call. V lost 0 bases, J lost 3 bases, and 8 bases lay in between. Germline V lookup: CDR1 GTSNPN, CDR2 SVGIG (reference sequence). The CDR3 extends over 13 amino acids.

This clone was seen just once. The chain carries TRBV30 and TRBJ2-2; TRBD1 aligns across 7 bases. J was trimmed by 7 bases and V by 4 bases; bases with no gene match: 3. The germline CDR1 and CDR2 sequences are GTSNPN and SVGIG (reference sequence). CDR3 length equals 12 residues. The CDR3 coding sequence is TGTGCCTGGACTAGGGGGCGCGGGGAGCTGTTTTTT. Amino acid sequence: CAWTRGRGELFF.

The chain is built from TRBV6-5 and TRBJ2-7, with D tentatively TRBD1 (5 bases). V lost 7 bases and J 2 bases, leaving 9 bases between the germline ends. Germline CDR1 MNHEY, CDR2 SVGAGI. The CDR3 sequence is 12 residues long. The CDR3 sequence: CASKAGPYEQYF. CDR3 bases: TGTGCCAGCAAGGCAGGGCCCTACGAGCAGTACTTC.

The chain uses TRBV30 and TRBJ2-7, with D tentatively TRBD2 (5 bases). There are 13 residues in the CDR3. Germline values: CDR1 GTSNPN, CDR2 SVGIG (reference sequence). Trimming removed 7 bases at V and 1 base at J, with 14 bases between. The CDR3, as DNA: TGTGCCTCCCGAAGAGGGCAGTCCTACGAGCAGTACTTC. This translates into CASRRGQSYEQYF.

J is TRBJ2-5 and V is TRBV7-8; D possibly corresponds to TRBD2 (6 bases). The V end lost 2 bases, the J end lost 5 bases, and 12 bases lay between the germline ends. Per the germline V gene, CDR1 is SGHVS and CDR2 is FQNEAQ. This CDR3 is built from 14 residues. CDR3 sequence: CASSLTGLGETQYF. In DNA form, the CDR3 reads TGTGCCAGCAGCTTAACGGGACTTGGGGAGACCCAGTACTTC.

The V gene is TRBV5-1, the J gene TRBJ2-3; D may correspond to TRBD1 or TRBD2 (7 bases each). Trimming stripped 4 bases from V and 6 bases from J, with 30 bases between. The CDR3 runs to 19 residues. Germline CDR1 is SGHRS and CDR2 is YFSETQ. CDR3 amino acids: CASSPRGGTVTFLADTQYF. CDR3 DNA sequence: TGCGCCAGCAGCCCCAGGGGGGGAACAGTAACATTCCTAGCGGATACGCAGTATTTT.

There are a few counts of this clone. The genes are TRBV5-1 and TRBJ2-1, with D uncertain. This CDR3 is built from 14 residues. Germline assignment: CDR1 SGHRS and CDR2 YFSETQ. V dropped 0 bases and J dropped 4 bases, with 8 bases sitting between them. DNA of the CDR3: TGCGCCAGCAGCTTGGGTCAGAATTACAATGAGCAGTTCTTC. Protein sequence: CASSLGQNYNEQFF.

The DNA for the CDR3 is TGTGCCAGCAGTGCCTGGGCAGCGGGGGGGTCCTACGAGCAGTACTTC. This codes for CASSAWAAGGSYEQYF. V is TRBV28 and J is TRBJ2-7, with 10 nucleotides matching TRBD2. Germline CDR1 and CDR2: MDHEN and SYDVKM. The CDR3 is made up of 16 amino acids. With 5 bases clipped from V and 1 base from J, the junction kept 8 bases outside the gene matches.

As for this clone: The sample has other DNA sequences that encode this CDR3 too. This chain links TRBV29-1 with TRBJ2-7, with a tentative D call TRBD1 (6 bases). Looked up from germline, CDR1 is SQVTM and CDR2 is ANQGSEA. V lost 6 bases and J lost 0, with 6 bases in between. The CDR3 is made up of 11 amino acids. CDR3: CSVGASYEQYF. DNA of the CDR3: TGCAGCGTGGGGGCCTCCTACGAGCAGTACTTC.

This clone occurred once. V usage is TRBV9 and J usage is TRBJ2-7; D is undetermined. Trimming stripped 4 bases from V and 0 bases from J, with 11 bases between. The CDR3 length is 14 residues. Germline V lookup: CDR1 SGDLS, CDR2 YYNGEE. The CDR3 region has the DNA TGTGCCAGCAGCCCCCGGGCCCCCTCCTACGAGCAGTACTTC. It yields the protein CASSPRAPSYEQYF.

CDR3 sequence reads: CASSPRSGNRETQYF. CDR3 in DNA: TGTGCCAGCAGTCCCCGTAGCGGGAACAGAGAGACCCAGTACTTC. This chain links TRBV6-5 with TRBJ2-5, with TRBD2 matching 8 bases. V was clipped by 5 bases and J by 4 bases; unmatched bases: 9. The CDR3 has 15 residues. Looked up from germline, CDR1 is MNHEY and CDR2 is SVGAGI.

The chain links TRBV19 to TRBJ2-4; 8 nucleotides agree with TRBD1. Germline lookup yields CDR1 LNHDA and CDR2 SQIVND (reference sequence). The CDR3 covers 15 residues. Losses at the gene ends were 3 bases for V and 5 bases for J; bases not matched to a gene: 6. The CDR3 DNA sequence: TGTGCCAGTAGTATTCAGGGGGCGGCGCAAAACATTCAGTACTTC. Its translation is CASSIQGAAQNIQYF.

This clone has a single count. This chain connects TRBV7-3 to TRBJ2-2, with D maybe TRBD1 (6 bases). V lost 2 bases and J 7 bases, leaving 17 bases between the germline ends. The CDR3 contains 16 residues. The germline CDR1 and CDR2 sequences are SGHTA and FQGTGA. This chain's CDR3 is CASSLGGLRENGELFF. CDR3 DNA sequence: TGTGCCAGCAGCTTAGGGGGCCTCAGGGAGAACGGGGAGCTGTTTTTT.

The V call is TRBV15, the J call TRBJ2-5; D may be TRBD1 or TRBD2 (6 bases each). Germline loops: CDR1 LNHNV, CDR2 YYDKDF (reference sequence). V lost 10 bases to trimming and J lost 3 bases, with 15 bases between them. CDR3 size: 13 residues. The CDR3 DNA is TGTGCCATTAATTGGAGGGGGGAAGAGACCCAGTACTTC. This gives the protein CAINWRGEETQYF.

The chain employs TRBV5-1 and TRBJ2-7, with TRBD1 matching over 8 bases. The CDR3 length is 16 residues. The V gene's germline CDR1 is SGHRS and CDR2 YFSETQ. V shed 1 base, J shed 1 base, and the junction held 7 bases outside the gene matches. The CDR3 sequence is CASSLIRQGPSYEQYF. The CDR3 DNA is TGCGCCAGCAGCTTGATCCGACAGGGGCCGTCCTACGAGCAGTACTTC.

This clone was counted between two and nine times. This rearrangement joins TRBV6-1 to TRBJ1-6; TRBD1 matches at 7 bases. V gave up 3 bases and J gave up 5 bases; unmatched junction bases: 4. This CDR3 spans 15 amino acids. Germline V gives CDR1 MNHNS, CDR2 SASEGT. DNA for the CDR3: TGTGCCAGCAGTGATCTAGGGGGCCATAATTCACCCCTCCACTTT. This codes for CASSDLGGHNSPLHF.

Regarding this clone: Germline and junction disagree at one end, which may indicate a read error. The chain is built from TRBV6-6 and TRBJ1-2; tentatively, D is TRBD1 (5 bases). CDR1 MNHNY and CDR2 SVGAGI come from the germline V gene (reference sequence). CDR3 length equals 14 residues. CDR3 sequence: CASSYRGGEAGYIF. For the CDR3, the DNA is TGTGCCAGCAGTTACCGGGGGGGAGAGGCTGGCTACATCTTC.

This rearrangement joins TRBV19 to TRBJ2-5; maybe TRBD2 (6 bases). V was cut by 6 bases and J by 2 bases, with 16 bases left in between. The V gene's germline CDR1 is LNHDA and CDR2 SQIVND (reference sequence). This CDR3 region has 15 residues. CDR3: CASRYAGTRQETQYF. Written as DNA, the CDR3 is TGTGCCAGTAGATACGCGGGAACCCGTCAAGAGACCCAGTACTTC.

The chain carries TRBV28 and TRBJ2-7; D unresolved. In germline, CDR1 is MDHEN, CDR2 SYDVKM. This CDR3 is 11 amino acids long. V was cut by 3 bases and J by 10 bases, with 10 bases left in between. The CDR3 loop is CASSFTTSQYF. The DNA of the CDR3 is TGTGCCAGCAGTTTCACAACGAGCCAGTACTTC.

This sequence joins TRBV5-1 and TRBJ2-7, with no clear D. The V and J ends lost 0 bases and 2 bases respectively, with 9 bases between them. The germline V gene encodes CDR1 SGHRS and CDR2 YFSETQ. CDR3 length: 14 residues. This CDR3 is CASSLEWWAYEQYF. The DNA of the CDR3 is TGCGCCAGCAGCTTGGAGTGGTGGGCCTACGAGCAGTACTTC.